A selection of T cell receptor beta chains follows, all from one sample in a study of blood T cells in healthy people across ages. MiXCR, applied by TCRdb to the 5' RACE reads, yields one record per CDR3 protein. The sample includes over 1,200,000 distinct CDR3 sequences, approximately 59% of them seen just once. The sequencing sample was made of blood. These receptors came from a young man in good health. The CDR3 runs from the conserved cysteine through the conserved F or W. Fields, in order: CDR3 protein, J gene, V gene, D gene. D genes are given only for firm matches.

CASSQVQSANTEAFF | TRBJ1-1 | TRBV4-2 | -
CSARPMDRGHYEQYF | TRBJ2-7 | TRBV20-1 | TRBD1
CASSQDRWTDRYGYTF | TRBJ1-2 | TRBV3-1 | -
CASSQDISFYEQYF | - | TRBV4-1 | -
CASRRQAPSSPLHF | TRBJ1-6 | TRBV6-5 | -
CASSSLGTGEQFF | TRBJ2-1 | TRBV5-1 | -
CASSSLAGGAQETQYF | TRBJ2-5 | TRBV11-2 | TRBD2
CASTWQSNEKLFF | TRBJ1-4 | TRBV2 | -
CASSTGGIGNQPQHF | TRBJ1-5 | TRBV6-2/TRBV6-3 | TRBD1
CAASDGYEQYF | TRBJ2-7 | TRBV6-1 | -
CASSRDLHEQYF | TRBJ2-7 | TRBV3-1 | -
CSAEGTGRGDTQYF | TRBJ2-3 | TRBV20-1 | TRBD1
CASSRDLGILYNEQFF | TRBJ2-1 | TRBV27 | -
CASSRPSKSSYEQYF | TRBJ2-7 | TRBV6-2/TRBV6-3 | -
CASSRSSDTFGGYTF | TRBJ1-2 | TRBV5-4 | -
CSADLAGPTYEQYF | TRBJ2-7 | TRBV20-1 | -
CASSLVSSNEQYF | TRBJ2-7 | TRBV5-1 | -
CASSQDLGGYEQFF | TRBJ2-1 | TRBV3-1 | -
CSARSGNSYEQYF | TRBJ2-7 | TRBV20-1 | TRBD2
CASSLVTSRHGYTF | TRBJ1-2 | TRBV12-3/TRBV12-4 | -
CASRPQSSLHEQYF | - | TRBV27 | -
CASTGLANEQFF | TRBJ2-1 | TRBV12-3/TRBV12-4 | -
CASSPRGGTSTDTQYF | TRBJ2-3 | TRBV3-1 | TRBD2
CASSRSRSGGSHNEQFF | TRBJ2-1 | TRBV11-1 | TRBD2
CASSRGTGLEEQYF | TRBJ2-7 | TRBV7-2 | TRBD1
CASSSNQGKFYEQYF | TRBJ2-7 | TRBV4-1 | -
CASSLGGSEKLFF | TRBJ1-4 | TRBV12-3/TRBV12-4 | -
CASMGLWSNQPQHF | TRBJ1-5 | TRBV2 | -
CGADPQGEGNYGYTF | TRBJ1-2 | TRBV29-1 | -
CATSRDKTRVAGTSTDTQYF | TRBJ2-3 | TRBV15 | TRBD2
CASSFPRLNYGYTF | TRBJ1-2 | TRBV11-2 | -
CASSGNHQETQYF | TRBJ2-5 | TRBV27 | -
CASSLSLGPTVYERYF | TRBJ2-7 | TRBV27 | -
CSANKGLAGGGGTQYF | TRBJ2-3 | TRBV20-1 | -
CASSQDLPGGNYGYTF | TRBJ1-2 | TRBV4-1 | -
CASGAGQGSGANVLTF | TRBJ2-6 | TRBV12-3/TRBV12-4 | TRBD1
CASTRSGGTGELFF | TRBJ2-2 | TRBV9 | -
CASSFQTLPGQFF | TRBJ2-1 | TRBV5-6 | -
CASSLLFSGTGGEQFF | TRBJ2-1 | TRBV7-2 | TRBD2
CASSSATSVLNEQFF | TRBJ2-1 | TRBV7-8 | TRBD2
CASREDKLAKNIQYF | TRBJ2-4 | TRBV6-6 | -
CASKSGQLLSNEQFF | TRBJ2-1 | TRBV6-2/TRBV6-3 | -
CASSNSTRRYEQYF | - | TRBV21-1 | -
CSAKGQGRGQPQHF | TRBJ1-5 | TRBV20-1 | -
CASSLTYNPPVDEQFF | TRBJ2-1 | TRBV12-3/TRBV12-4 | -
CASELGGGGSTDTQYF | TRBJ2-3 | TRBV2 | -
CSVEVQGLYGYTF | TRBJ1-2 | TRBV29-1 | -
CASSQEFGFSGYTF | TRBJ1-2 | TRBV4-3 | -
CASSQERFPSGSTEQFF | TRBJ2-1 | TRBV14 | TRBD2
CASSWKRGGTDTQYF | TRBJ2-3 | TRBV7-2 | TRBD2
CASSDQGTPETQYF | - | TRBV2 | -
CASSAGTTHNEQFF | TRBJ2-1 | TRBV27 | TRBD2
CASSQAFGLRTGGNEKLFF | TRBJ1-4 | TRBV4-1 | -
CATSRHSGQVVYEQYF | - | TRBV15 | TRBD1
CASSEGPTEQYF | - | TRBV6-1 | -
CASSLPPGRAHYEQYF | - | TRBV7-9 | -
CSVALAGGDTQYF | TRBJ2-3 | TRBV29-1 | TRBD2
CATSRAGKEDTQYF | TRBJ2-3 | TRBV15 | -
CSATEYNEQFF | TRBJ2-1 | TRBV20-1 | -
CASSSPQPQHF | TRBJ1-5 | TRBV21-1 | -